These 7 T cell receptor beta chains share one sample of origin, sequenced in a study of blood T cell repertoires in COVID-19. Measured with immunoSEQ multiplex PCR; TCRdb has only the in-frame clones, and not every one. Of some 390,000 clones listed, 80% to 90% are singletons. Sequences were obtained from PBMCs or T cells enriched from blood (not recorded which). These receptor sequences come from a man aged 30 to 39 who had recovered from COVID-19.

CDR3 protein: CASSLGLKGLTDTQYF. DNA of the CDR3: TGTGCCAGCAGCTTGGGCCTGAAGGGGTTGACAGATACGCAGTATTTT. The chain links TRBV5-8 to TRBJ2-3; D may be TRBD1 (5 bases). V lost 0 bases and J 3 bases, leaving 14 bases between the germline ends. CDR1 is SGHTS, CDR2 YDEGEE, per germline. The CDR3 extends over 16 amino acids.

The chain recombines TRBV7-3 with TRBJ2-5, with D hard to call. CDR1 and CDR2 (germline): SGHTA, FQGTGA. Trimming removed 1 base at V and 4 bases at J, with 7 bases between. The CDR3 is 13 residues long. CDR3 loop: CASSLNGGETQYF. The CDR3 nucleotides read TGTGCCAGCAGCTTAAACGGTGGAGAGACCCAGTACTTC.

V gene TRBV20-1 combines with J gene TRBJ1-1; D may be TRBD1 (6 bases). The CDR3 consists of 11 residues. Trimming left V 5 bases short and J 8 bases short, with 12 bases between. Germline values: CDR1 DFQATT, CDR2 SNEGSKA (reference sequence). Here the CDR3 DNA reads TGCAGTGCTCGACCTGGACAGGAAGCTTTCTTT. Translation gives CSARPGQEAFF.

This chain links TRBV6-6 with TRBJ2-7; a possible D gene is TRBD1 (6 bases). The CDR3 is 16 amino acids. CDR1 and CDR2 (germline): MNHNY, SVGAGI (reference sequence). Trimming took 5 bases from V and 0 from J, leaving 17 bases between them. The CDR3 bases are TGTGCCAGCAGTCGACAACTGACAGGATTCTCCTACGAGCAGTACTTC. It specifies CASSRQLTGFSYEQYF.

The rearrangement uses TRBV24-1 and TRBJ2-1, with 7 bases aligning to TRBD2. The germline V gene encodes CDR1 KGHDR and CDR2 SFDVKD. V lost 9 bases and J lost 4; bases outside the gene matches: 5. The length of the CDR3 is 13 residues. The CDR3 nucleotides read TGTGCCACCGAGGGAGGGAATTACAATGAGCAGTTCTTC. It translates to CATEGGNYNEQFF.

The chain links TRBV5-6 to TRBJ2-4; 14 nucleotides line up with TRBD2. V gave up 3 bases and J gave up 1 base; unmatched junction bases: 6. The CDR3 runs to 18 residues. Per germline, CDR1 SGHDT and CDR2 YYEEEE. CDR3 in amino acids: CASSSGLAGVLAKNIQYF. CDR3 nucleotide sequence: TGTGCCAGCAGCTCGGGACTAGCGGGAGTGCTGGCCAAAAACATTCAGTACTTC.

This chain joins TRBV7-9 and TRBJ2-7; D is unresolved. The germline V gene encodes CDR1 SEHNR and CDR2 FQNEAQ (reference sequence). The CDR3 is 14 amino acids. Trimming cost V 1 base and J 3 bases, with 10 bases left between them. CDR3 coding DNA: TGTGCCAGCAGCTTAGGCGCAGGAAACTACGAGCAGTACTTC. It is translated as CASSLGAGNYEQYF.